One sample yielded the 11 T cell receptor beta chains listed below, sequenced in a study of CD8+ T cells in alopecia areata. Reverse transcription of extracted RNA yielded cDNA, which provided the sequencing template. This table comes from immunoSEQ multiplex PCR, and its TCRdb copy is limited to in-frame clones, with some not included. The sample lists 200,000 to 250,000 clones, around 65% seen once, with 4% to 4.5% in the top ten. The treatment denotes: oral pan-JAK inhibitor, 5-10 mg twice daily. The source was CD4+ T cells sorted from blood, collected at week 4, from a patient treated with tofacitinib. Every receptor here comes from a human donor with alopecia areata.

The chain carries TRBV30 and TRBJ2-5; D may correspond to TRBD1 or TRBD2 (5 bases each). The V gene's germline CDR1 is GTSNPN and CDR2 SVGIG (reference sequence). CDR3 length equals 11 residues. The ends were cut back, 8 bases at V and 7 bases at J, with 14 bases in the middle. The CDR3 coding sequence is TGTGCCACGACCCAGGGAGTGACCCAGTACTTC. Translation gives CATTQGVTQYF.

The chain combines TRBV5-6 with TRBJ2-5, with 8 positions matching TRBD2. Germline CDR1 and CDR2: SGHDT and YYEEEE. The CDR3 runs to 15 residues. V lost 4 bases to trimming and J lost 5 bases; unmatched junction nucleotides: 10. DNA of the CDR3: TGTGCCAGCAGCCAGCAGTTGGCGGGGGGCGAGACCCAGTACTTC. It is translated as CASSQQLAGGETQYF.

This rearrangement joins TRBV9 to TRBJ1-6, with D possibly being TRBD1 (6 bases). Germline values: CDR1 SGDLS, CDR2 YYNGEE. Trimming cost V 4 bases and J 9 bases, with 17 bases left between them. The CDR3 runs 15 residues. The chain's CDR3 is CASSPGGATFSPLHF. The CDR3 DNA reads TGTGCCAGCAGCCCCGGGGGCGCGACTTTTTCACCCCTCCACTTT.

V and J are TRBV30 and TRBJ1-1; TRBD1 might be the D (6 bases). V lost 5 bases and J 4 bases, leaving 20 bases between the germline ends. The CDR3 covers 15 residues. Germline loops: CDR1 GTSNPN, CDR2 SVGIG (reference sequence). The DNA of the CDR3 is TGTGCCTGGGATAGCATGACAGGATTGGGCACTGAAGCTTTCTTT. It translates to CAWDSMTGLGTEAFF.

CDR3 DNA: TGTGCCAGCAGCCAAGGGACCTGGAGTTCACCCCTCCACTTT. Translating gives CASSQGTWSSPLHF. The chain employs TRBV7-2 and TRBJ1-6, with D possibly being TRBD1 (5 bases). The CDR3 totals 14 residues. The V gene's germline CDR1 is SGHTA and CDR2 FQGNSA. Deletions cut 5 bases from V and 9 bases from J, with 14 bases between. The entire variable domain, with the rest obtained from reference TRBV7-2 and TRBJ1-6, is as follows: GAGVSQSPSNKVTEKGKDVELRCDPISGHTALYWYRQSLGQGLEFLIYFQGNSAPDKSGLPSDRFSAERTGGSVSTLTIQRTQQEDSAVYLCASSQGTWSSPLHFGNGTRLTVT.

This clone was detected only once. The rearrangement links TRBV12-5 to TRBJ2-1, with D possibly TRBD1 on 5 matching bases. V was shortened by 1 base and J by 9 bases, with 22 bases between the two germline ends. The CDR3 runs 17 residues. Per germline, CDR1 LGHNT and CDR2 FRNRAP. Written as DNA, the CDR3 is TGTGCTAGTGGTTTGGATCCCAGGGCTTTTGGGGTCGGTGAGCAGTTCTTC. Translated, it gives CASGLDPRAFGVGEQFF. The entire variable domain, with the rest obtained from reference TRBV12-5 and TRBJ2-1, is as follows: DARVTQTPRHKVTEMGQEVTMRCQPILGHNTVFWYRQTMMQGLELLAYFRNRAPLDDSGMPKDRFSAEMPDATLATLKIQPSEPRDSAVYFCASGLDPRAFGVGEQFFGPGTRLTVL.

The CDR3: CASSLEGRGYNEQFF. The CDR3, as DNA: TGTGCCAGCAGCTTAGAGGGCAGGGGGTACAATGAGCAGTTCTTC. The chain has TRBV7-2 and TRBJ2-1, with 7 bases matching TRBD1. The CDR3 consists of 15 residues. The V gene's germline CDR1 is SGHTA and CDR2 FQGNSA. V shed 1 base and J 4 bases; nucleotides not matched to a gene: 4.

The V gene is TRBV4-3, the J gene TRBJ1-2; 7 bases are shared with TRBD1. V lost 3 bases, J lost 5 bases, and 3 bases stayed unmatched. The CDR3 has 13 amino acids. Germline values: CDR1 LGHNA, CDR2 YSLEER. CDR3 bases: TGCGCCAGCAGCCAGACAGGGAGATATGGCTACACCTTC. As protein: CASSQTGRYGYTF.

This rearrangement joins TRBV4-2 to TRBJ2-3; 8 nucleotides line up with TRBD2. V shed 2 bases, J shed 5 bases, and the junction held 15 bases outside the gene matches. This CDR3 has 18 residues. CDR1 LGHNA and CDR2 YNFKEQ come from the germline V gene. The CDR3: CASSQQKLGGGHLDTQYF. The CDR3 coding sequence is TGTGCCAGCAGCCAACAAAAGCTGGGCGGGGGGCATCTAGATACGCAGTATTTT.

The chain carries TRBV2 and TRBJ2-3; maybe TRBD2 (5 bases). The V gene lost 7 bases and the J gene lost 1 base, with 6 bases spanning the gap. This CDR3 comprises 12 residues. Germline CDR1 and CDR2: SNHLY and FYNNEI. CDR3 in amino acids: CASISGTDTQYF. The DNA for the CDR3 is TGTGCCAGCATTAGCGGCACAGATACGCAGTATTTT.

This clone was observed a handful of times. Distinct nucleotide sequences in the sample also encode this CDR3. The chain joins TRBV29-1 to TRBJ1-1; D remains ambiguous. Germline V gene lookup returns CDR1 SQVTM and CDR2 ANQGSEA. The CDR3 totals 13 residues. V lost 6 bases to trimming and J lost 0 bases, with 11 bases between them. CDR3 sequence (DNA): TGCAGCGTGGCCGGACGGCTGAACACTGAAGCTTTCTTT. Amino acid sequence: CSVAGRLNTEAFF.